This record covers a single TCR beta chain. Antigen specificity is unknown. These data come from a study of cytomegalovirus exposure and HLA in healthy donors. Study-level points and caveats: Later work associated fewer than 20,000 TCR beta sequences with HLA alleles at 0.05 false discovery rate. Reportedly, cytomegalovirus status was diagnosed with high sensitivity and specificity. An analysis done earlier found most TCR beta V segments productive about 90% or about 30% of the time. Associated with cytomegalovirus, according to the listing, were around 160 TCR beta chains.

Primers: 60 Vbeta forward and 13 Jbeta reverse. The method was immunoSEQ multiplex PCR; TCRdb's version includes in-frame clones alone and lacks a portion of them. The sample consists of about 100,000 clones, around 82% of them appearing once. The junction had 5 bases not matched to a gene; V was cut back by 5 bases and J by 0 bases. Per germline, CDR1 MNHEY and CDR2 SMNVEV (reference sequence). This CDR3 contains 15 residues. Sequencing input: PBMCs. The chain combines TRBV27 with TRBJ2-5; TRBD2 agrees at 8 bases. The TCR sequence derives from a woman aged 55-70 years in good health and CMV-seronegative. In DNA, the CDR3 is TGTGCCAGCAGTGCAGAACTAGCGGACCAAGAGACCCAGTACTTC. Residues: CASSAELADQETQYF.